This TCR beta chain was captured in a study of blood T cell repertoires in COVID-19. Method: immunoSEQ multiplex PCR; TCRdb's copy keeps in-frame clones and lacks some. Of 200,000 to 250,000 clones in the sample, 82% were seen once. Germline CDR1 MNHEY, CDR2 SVGAGI. The V end lost 2 bases, the J end lost 6 bases, and 12 bases lay between the germline ends. The CDR3 has 14 amino acids. The sequenced material came from PBMCs or T cells enriched from blood (not recorded which). The sequence came from a woman aged 60-75 years who had recovered from COVID-19. The rearrangement links TRBV6-5 to TRBJ2-3; a possible D gene is TRBD2 (5 bases). The CDR3 DNA reads as TGTGCCAGCAGTTACGGGAGAGGTGTGGATACGCAGTATTTT. As protein: CASSYGRGVDTQYF.